This TCR beta chain was sequenced for a study of coeliac disease. Assay used: immunoSEQ multiplex PCR; TCRdb lists only in-frame clones, some missing. The data show roughly 7,000 clones, over 60% seen once. This clone has more than one count but fewer than ten. This CDR3 region has 16 residues. Looked up from germline, CDR1 is SEHNR and CDR2 is FQNEAQ (reference sequence). V was cut by 4 bases and J by 5 bases, with 17 bases left in between. This clonotype was sampled from a man younger than 40 with celiac disease. This chain connects TRBV7-9 to TRBJ1-4; TRBD1 is a possible D gene (6 bases). Sequences were obtained from lamina propria lymphocytes from the gut. This CDR3 is CASSSRRQVANEKLFF. In DNA form, the CDR3 reads TGTGCCAGCAGCTCCCGAAGACAGGTTGCAAATGAAAAACTGTTTTTT.